This T cell receptor beta chain was sequenced for a study of regulatory T cells in long-lasting Graves disease (dated by TCRdb to about 2021). As for the study more broadly: Newly diagnosed Graves' disease patients had taken antithyroid drugs for less than 3 months. A total of about 35 samples underwent TCR sequencing, from roughly 13 patients with persistent Graves' disease and 20 or so patients with newly diagnosed Graves' disease. Patients with persistent Graves' disease were compared with patients with newly diagnosed Graves' disease using TCR sequencing and RNA sequencing of peripheral blood. The study was registered as a clinical trial and conducted in China.

Receptor libraries were prepared by multiplex PCR. The listed sequencing device is Illumina HiSeq 4000. To build TCR beta libraries, CDR3 regions were amplified by Arm-PCR using iRepertoire HTBI primers. PCR products were gel purified before sequencing. As for the original processing: A total of fewer than 70 TRBV and some 15 TRBJ segments were identified across samples and were used for gene usage analysis of CDR3 amino acid clonotypes. COPE and FqMerger were used to merge filtered high-quality paired reads into contigs. BLAST was used to align contigs to IMGT TRBV, TRBD and TRBJ reference genes, with CDR3 defined following IMGT. Any clonotype with a frequency above 0.1% was counted as a highly expanded clone. Shannon entropy was used to measure repertoire diversity, and the Gini coefficient was used to measure V-J evenness. Clonotypes shared by more than one individual were considered public. TCRdb reran the public reads through fastp at Q25 and MiXCR, keeping productive beta chains. Each entry merges the rows of one CDR3 protein and shows their most common DNA and genes. Clone size and V and J calls follow TCRdb, not the original study. This sample lists about 420,000 distinct CDR3 sequences; about 16% were detected once. The ten largest clonotypes hold approximately 22% of the sample.

V loses 3 bases of germline sequence and J loses 2 bases, and the interval between the two ends is 15 bases. In the germline V gene, CDR1 corresponds to MRHNA and CDR2 to SNTAGT. CDR3 length: 16 amino acids, cysteine to phenylalanine. Just the 48-base CDR3 DNA is kept, in frame starting at base 1. The sample's time point, from its label and the paper: newly diagnosed GD, antithyroid drugs for less than 3 months. For both TCR sequencing and RNA sequencing, RNA was extracted from PBMCs using TRIzol. The diagnosis of Graves' disease followed American Thyroid Association guidelines. Patients were recruited from an endocrinology department in Xi'an, China. From each patient, approximately 9.9 milliliters of peripheral blood was collected into an EDTA anticoagulant tube. Ficoll Paque Plus density gradient separation was used to isolate PBMCs, and no further T cell sorting was done. An Agilent 2100 Bioanalyzer and agarose gel were used to assess RNA quality, and a NanoDrop 2000 was used to measure RNA concentration.

Comments on this clonotype: Its antigen is unknown. Base qualities are missing; no much larger clone stands one base away.

The research as a whole found: Patients with persistent disease shared more public clonotypes (fewer than 3,000) than newly diagnosed patients did (around 1,000). Sequencing and analysis were restricted to the TCR beta chain. TRBV28, TRBJ1-2 and TRBJ2-5 were preferentially used in persistent disease, while TRBV20-1 and TRBJ2-1 were favored in newly diagnosed disease. The authors noted that the small sample size was a limitation that may lower accuracy. Compared with newly diagnosed patients, patients with persistent Graves' disease had lower TCR Shannon entropy and fewer highly expanded clones, which suggests clonal expansion. Only peripheral blood was studied, because thyroid tissue, the primary lesion, was inaccessible.

The same data also contributed to another study, on T cells in Graves' hyperthyroidism and ophthalmopathy. In that second paper, the authors write: A patient counted as having stable Graves' hyperthyroidism if no progression to ophthalmopathy occurred over 18 months of follow-up. The hyperthyroidism patients were between 18 and 65 years old and newly diagnosed, with a disease duration of less than 2 months. Exclusion was applied to patients with uncontrolled infections, other autoimmune diseases, pregnancy or lactation. Diagnoses were established on the basis of clinical symptoms, serum thyroxine and TRAb, thyroid ultrasound, and orbital computed tomography. A first-round RT-PCR of the TCR CDR3 used the HTBI primer set with the Qiagen OneStep RT-PCR kit. Blood samples also contained most of the expanded thyroid clonotypes (frequency above 0.001), which suggests that blood repertoires may reflect thyroid immune responses. A model built on a 13 V-J signature distinguished ophthalmopathy from stable hyperthyroidism, reaching over 85% sensitivity and about 81% specificity in cross-validation and 80%/75% in testing. In validation, the model predicted progression to ophthalmopathy a median of 6.5 months before onset, with 65% to 71% sensitivity and more than 72% specificity. To identify TCR V-J signatures that set the groups apart, the researchers used a discovery cohort of 100 patients, made up of 43 with Graves' ophthalmopathy and 57 with stable Graves' hyperthyroidism. Whether ophthalmopathy could be predicted prospectively was tested in an independent validation cohort made up of roughly 19 hyperthyroidism patients plus 17 patients who later progressed to ophthalmopathy. The approximately 100 discovery patients were randomly divided into training and test sets at a 7:3 ratio. Thyroid tissue and blood T-cell repertoires from roughly six Graves' hyperthyroidism patients were also compared in the study. After blood sampling, hyperthyroidism patients were treated with methimazole at a starting dose of 30 mg daily, and ophthalmopathy patients were treated with high-dose intravenous methylprednisolone. The libraries were constructed in a second round of multiplex PCR and then size-selected and purified. Libraries were sequenced paired-end with 100 bp reads on an Illumina HiSeq2000. SOAPnuke was used to process the raw data, throwing out any read that contained adapters or uncalled bases, had a mean Phred below 15, or lacked an exact constant-primer or identifier match. COPE v1.2.5 was used to merge the high-quality paired reads, and each unique nucleotide sequence was defined as a clonotype. MiTCR v1.1 was used to align the clonotypes against IMGT TRBV, TRBD and TRBJ reference segments. The analysis was restricted to V-J combinations with a frequency above 0.0001, which together covered roughly 99% of the repertoires. The TCS score was defined as the ratio of F50 (clonal expansion) to E x V (chaos), calculated using BLOSUM62-based TCRdist between CDR3 peptides within each V-J. Welch's t-statistics and random forest reduced fewer than 550 V-J features to roughly 13, which were used in a naive Bayes classifier (R e1071). No statistical method was used to set the sample size in advance, and investigators knew the group allocation. The paper reports TCR Vbeta CDR3 sequencing of some 140 peripheral blood samples: around 41 ophthalmopathy, under 80 hyperthyroidism and about 17 progressor patients.

The chain links TRBV6-4 with TRBJ2-3; possibly the D gene is TRBD1, per 5 matching bases. The source is a woman aged 18-29 years with Graves disease. Donor details come from another sample of the same person, matched by shared clones. The material was peripheral blood mononuclear cells (PBMCs), obtained at new diagnosis, from a patient treated with antithyroid drugs. The CDR3 corresponds to CASSELERGLTDTQYF. The nucleotide sequence reads TGTGCCAGCAGTGAATTGGAAAGGGGCCTCACAGATACGCAGTATTTT.